Below, 12 T cell receptor beta chains from the same sample are listed, as sequenced in a study of cytomegalovirus exposure and HLA in healthy donors. Sequencing used immunoSEQ multiplex PCR; TCRdb keeps in-frame clones, though not all of them. The sample yields over 200,000 clones, about 86% seen once. Sequences were obtained from PBMCs. These receptor sequences come from a woman aged 18 to 35 in good health and CMV-seronegative.

The chain couples TRBV6-1 to TRBJ2-7; 7 bases align to TRBD2. The J segment lost 6 bases and the V segment lost 3 bases, leaving 2 bases of the junction unmatched. The CDR3 totals 12 residues. Looked up from germline, CDR1 is MNHNS and CDR2 is SASEGT. The CDR3 spells CASSESGIEQYF. The DNA of the CDR3 is TGTGCCAGCAGTGAGAGCGGGATCGAGCAGTACTTC.

This clone was recorded a few times. This chain uses TRBV4-1 with TRBJ1-2; 11 bases are a match to TRBD1. Losses at the gene ends were 1 base for V and 7 bases for J; bases not matched to a gene: 2. Germline CDR1 is MGHRA and CDR2 is YSYEKL. The CDR3 is made up of 14 amino acids. Written as DNA, the CDR3 is TGCGCCAGCAGCCAAGCGGGACAGGGGGTTGGCTACACCTTC. Protein product: CASSQAGQGVGYTF.

The V gene is TRBV27, the J gene TRBJ2-7, with 13 positions matching TRBD2. The CDR3 is made up of 15 amino acids. The germline CDR1 and CDR2 sequences are MNHEY and SMNVEV (reference sequence). V shed 5 bases, J shed 7 bases, and the junction held 8 bases outside the gene matches. The CDR3 nucleotides read TGTGCCAGCAGTGTACTAGCGGGAGGGCCAGGTGAGCAGTACTTC. Protein: CASSVLAGGPGEQYF.

The rearrangement joins TRBV29-1 to TRBJ1-1; D remains unclear. The germline CDR1 and CDR2 sequences are SQVTM and ANQGSEA. The germline V and J ends were trimmed by 4 bases and 4 bases, with 28 bases remaining between them. The CDR3 spans 18 residues. CDR3 residues: CSVVMRPGGRRRSTEAFF. CDR3 nucleotides: TGCAGCGTTGTTATGCGTCCAGGAGGGCGTAGAAGGAGCACTGAAGCTTTCTTT.

There are a few counts of this clone. This rearrangement joins TRBV28 to TRBJ1-2; possible D gene TRBD1, 5 bases. V was trimmed by 5 bases and J by 8 bases, leaving 15 bases between them. The CDR3 length is 13 residues. Looked up from germline, CDR1 is MDHEN and CDR2 is SYDVKM. The CDR3 bases are TGTGCCAGCAGTACGACAGAGACTAGGGGCTACACCTTC. This sequence encodes CASSTTETRGYTF.

This chain connects TRBV7-8 to TRBJ2-2; D gene uncertain. The length of the CDR3 is 12 residues. In germline, CDR1 is SGHVS, CDR2 FQNEAQ. The V end was cut by 3 bases, the J end by 6 bases, with 5 bases between. CDR3 DNA: TGTGCCAGCAGCTTTTCGGCCGGGGAGCTGTTTTTT. It is translated as CASSFSAGELFF.

This clone was counted between two and nine times. The chain links TRBV27 to TRBJ1-5, with D hard to call. Germline V gene lookup returns CDR1 MNHEY and CDR2 SMNVEV (reference sequence). The V and J ends lost 2 bases and 9 bases respectively, with 11 bases between them. The CDR3 runs 13 residues. The CDR3 DNA is TGTGCCAGCAGTTTAGGTGCCAGTGGGCCCCAGCATTTT. Its protein product is CASSLGASGPQHF.

The J gene is TRBJ2-7, the V gene TRBV9, with 9 nucleotides matching TRBD1. The germline V gene has CDR1 SGDLS and CDR2 YYNGEE. V was clipped by 0 bases and J by 4 bases; unmatched bases: 5. The CDR3 is made up of 15 amino acids. DNA for the CDR3: TGTGCCAGCAGCGTAGTCGGGACAGGGAGATACGAGCAGTACTTC. Translated: CASSVVGTGRYEQYF. Looking up the rest from reference TRBV9 and TRBJ2-7 gives the full variable domain: DSGVTQTPKHLITATGQRVTLRCSPRSGDLSVYWYQQSLDQGLQFLIQYYNGEERAKGNILERFSAQQFPDLHSELNLSSLELGDSALYFCASSVVGTGRYEQYFGPGTRLTVT.

This chain links TRBV7-9 with TRBJ2-3; weak D call: TRBD1 (5 bases). Germline assignment: CDR1 SEHNR and CDR2 FQNEAQ (reference sequence). The V end lost 4 bases, the J end lost 4 bases, and 15 bases lay between the germline ends. The CDR3 runs to 15 residues. CDR3 in DNA: TGTGCCAGCAGCTACAAGGGGATAGCCCCAGATACGCAGTATTTT. Amino acids: CASSYKGIAPDTQYF.

The rearrangement links TRBV28 to TRBJ1-2, with D possibly TRBD1 on 5 matching bases. The CDR3 is 12 amino acids. The V end was cut by 3 bases, the J end by 5 bases, with 7 bases between. Germline CDR1 is MDHEN and CDR2 is SYDVKM. The CDR3 region is CASSFKGYGYTF. CDR3 nucleotide sequence: TGTGCCAGCAGTTTTAAGGGGTATGGCTACACCTTC.

V is TRBV6-6 and J is TRBJ2-7; 9 nucleotides match TRBD1. Looked up from germline, CDR1 is MNHNY and CDR2 is SVGAGI (reference sequence). This CDR3 comprises 16 residues. Losses at the gene ends were 5 bases for V and 5 bases for J; bases not matched to a gene: 13. The CDR3 spells CASSNPGTGIQHEQYF. The CDR3 DNA follows: TGTGCCAGCAGTAACCCCGGGACAGGGATCCAGCACGAGCAGTACTTC.

V gene TRBV18 combines with J gene TRBJ2-5; TRBD2 matches at 12 bases. V was pared by 4 bases and J by 4 bases, with 7 bases of the junction left unmatched. The germline CDR1 and CDR2 sequences are KGHSH and LQKENI. This CDR3 comprises 16 residues. CDR3 loop: CASSLRTLAGGETQYF. As DNA, the CDR3 is TGTGCCAGCTCACTCAGAACACTAGCGGGAGGAGAGACCCAGTACTTC.